The TCR delta chain under discussion was sequenced for a study of gamma-delta chains in newborns, infants, children. Across the whole study: Microbial exposure reportedly drives polyclonal innate γδ T cell expansion after birth.

TCRdb re-called the reads using CATT. This table holds more than 3,500 delta-chain clones, less than 7% found once. Concerning this clone: A read error likely explains why the TCRdb protein, taken from a much larger clone, differs from this DNA's translation at residue 10; the protein shown is translated from the DNA.

CDR3 size: 16 residues. Germline lookup yields CDR1 GEAIGNYY and CDR2 EKD. The rearrangement links TRDV2 to TRDJ3; 8 nucleotides match TRDD3. The receptor was isolated from a child who was a newborn, infant or young child, either healthy, febrile or measles-vaccinated (not recorded which). The source material was blood. CDR3 DNA sequence: TGTGCCTGTGACACCGTGGGGGATTGGGGCACCCGACAGATGTTTTTC. Its translation is CACDTVGDWGTRQMFF.